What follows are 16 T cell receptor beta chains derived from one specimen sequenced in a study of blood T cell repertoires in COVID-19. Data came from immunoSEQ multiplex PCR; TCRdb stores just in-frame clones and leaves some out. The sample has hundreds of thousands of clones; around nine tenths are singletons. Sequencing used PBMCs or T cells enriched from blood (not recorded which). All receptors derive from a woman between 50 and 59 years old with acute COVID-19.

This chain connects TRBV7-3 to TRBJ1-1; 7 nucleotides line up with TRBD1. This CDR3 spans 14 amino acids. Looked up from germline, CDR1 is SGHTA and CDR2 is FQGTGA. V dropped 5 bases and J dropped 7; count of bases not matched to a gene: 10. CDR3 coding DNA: TGTGCCAGCAGCCCGGGGACAGTCTTGGGTGAAGCTTTCTTT. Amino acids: CASSPGTVLGEAFF. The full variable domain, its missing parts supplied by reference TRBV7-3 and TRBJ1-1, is GAGVSQTPSNKVTEKGKYVELRCDPISGHTALYWYRQSLGQGPEFLIYFQGTGAADDSGLPNDRFFAVRPEGSVSTLKIQRTERGDSAVYLCASSPGTVLGEAFFGQGTRLTVV.

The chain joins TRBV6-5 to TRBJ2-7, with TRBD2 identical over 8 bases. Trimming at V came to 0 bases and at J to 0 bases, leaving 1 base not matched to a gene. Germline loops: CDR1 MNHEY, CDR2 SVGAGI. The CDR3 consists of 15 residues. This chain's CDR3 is CASSYSSGASYEQYF. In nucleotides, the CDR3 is TGTGCCAGCAGTTACTCTAGCGGGGCCTCCTACGAGCAGTACTTC.

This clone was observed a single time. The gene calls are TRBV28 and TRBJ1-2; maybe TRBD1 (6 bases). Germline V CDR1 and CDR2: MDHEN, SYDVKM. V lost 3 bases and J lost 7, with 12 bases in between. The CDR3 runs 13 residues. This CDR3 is CASSFRGIGGYTF. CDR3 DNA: TGTGCCAGCAGTTTCAGGGGAATCGGTGGCTACACCTTC.

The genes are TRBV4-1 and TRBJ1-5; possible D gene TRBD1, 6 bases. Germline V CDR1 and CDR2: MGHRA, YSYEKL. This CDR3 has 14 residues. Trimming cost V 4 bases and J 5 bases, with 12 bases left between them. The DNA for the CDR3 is TGCGCCAGCAGCCCACGGACAGCCGATCAGCCCCAGCATTTT. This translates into CASSPRTADQPQHF.

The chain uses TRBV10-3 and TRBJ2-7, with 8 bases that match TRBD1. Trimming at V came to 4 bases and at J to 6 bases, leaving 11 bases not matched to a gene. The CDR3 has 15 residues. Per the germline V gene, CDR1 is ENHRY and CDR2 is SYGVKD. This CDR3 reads CAISARTGSKGEQYF. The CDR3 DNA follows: TGTGCCATCAGTGCCCGGACAGGGAGTAAGGGCGAGCAGTACTTC.

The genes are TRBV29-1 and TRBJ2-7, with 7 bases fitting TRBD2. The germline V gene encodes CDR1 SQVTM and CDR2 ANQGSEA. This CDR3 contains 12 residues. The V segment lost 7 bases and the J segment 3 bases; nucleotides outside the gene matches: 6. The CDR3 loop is CSATGLLYEQYF. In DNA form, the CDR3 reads TGCAGCGCTACGGGACTACTCTACGAGCAGTACTTC.

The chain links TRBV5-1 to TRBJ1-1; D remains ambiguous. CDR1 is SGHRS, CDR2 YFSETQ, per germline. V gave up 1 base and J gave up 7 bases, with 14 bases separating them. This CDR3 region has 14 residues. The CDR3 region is CASSLRQENFEAFF. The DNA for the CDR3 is TGCGCCAGCAGCTTGCGCCAGGAAAATTTTGAAGCTTTCTTT. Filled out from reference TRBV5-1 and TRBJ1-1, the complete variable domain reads KAGVTQTPRYLIKTRGQQVTLSCSPISGHRSVSWYQQTPGQGLQFLFEYFSETQRNKGNFPGRFSGRQFSNSRSEMNVSTLELGDSALYLCASSLRQENFEAFFGQGTRLTVV.

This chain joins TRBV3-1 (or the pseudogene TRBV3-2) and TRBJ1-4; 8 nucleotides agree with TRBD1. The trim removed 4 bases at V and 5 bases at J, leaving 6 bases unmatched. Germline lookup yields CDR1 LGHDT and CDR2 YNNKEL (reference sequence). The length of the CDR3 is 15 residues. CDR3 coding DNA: TGTGCCAGCAGCCCTTGGGACAGGCAAAATGAAAAACTGTTTTTT. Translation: CASSPWDRQNEKLFF.

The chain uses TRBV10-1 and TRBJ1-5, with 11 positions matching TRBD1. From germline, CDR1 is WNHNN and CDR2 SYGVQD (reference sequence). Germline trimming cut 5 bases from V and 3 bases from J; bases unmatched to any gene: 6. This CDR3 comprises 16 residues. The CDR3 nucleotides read TGCGCCAGCAGTCCCCCGGGACAGGGGGTCAATCAGCCCCAGCATTTT. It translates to CASSPPGQGVNQPQHF.

DNA of the CDR3: TGTGCCAGCTCACCGACCCGGGTGACTAGCTCCTACAATGAGCAGTTCTTC. Residues: CASSPTRVTSSYNEQFF. V gene TRBV18 combines with J gene TRBJ2-1; weak D call: TRBD2 (6 bases). The CDR3 runs to 17 residues. V shed 3 bases and J shed 0 bases, with 15 bases lying between them. CDR1 and CDR2 (germline): KGHSH, LQKENI.

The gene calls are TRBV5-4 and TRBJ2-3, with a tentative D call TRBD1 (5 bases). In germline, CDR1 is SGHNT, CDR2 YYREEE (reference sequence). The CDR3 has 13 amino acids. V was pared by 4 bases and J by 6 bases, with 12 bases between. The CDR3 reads CASSGTRGDTQYF. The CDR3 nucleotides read TGTGCCAGCAGCGGCACAAGGGGTGATACGCAGTATTTT. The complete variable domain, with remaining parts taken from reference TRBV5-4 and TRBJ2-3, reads ETGVTQSPTHLIKTRGQQVTLRCSSQSGHNTVSWYQQALGQGPQFIFQYYREEENGRGNFPPRFSGLQFPNYSSELNVNALELDDSALYLCASSGTRGDTQYFGPGTRLTVL.

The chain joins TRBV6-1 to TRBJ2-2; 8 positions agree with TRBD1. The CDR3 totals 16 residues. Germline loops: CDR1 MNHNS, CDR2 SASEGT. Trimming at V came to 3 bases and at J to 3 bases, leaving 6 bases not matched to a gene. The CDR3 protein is CASSDTLDRDTGELFF. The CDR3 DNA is TGTGCCAGCAGTGATACCCTGGACAGGGACACCGGGGAGCTGTTTTTT.

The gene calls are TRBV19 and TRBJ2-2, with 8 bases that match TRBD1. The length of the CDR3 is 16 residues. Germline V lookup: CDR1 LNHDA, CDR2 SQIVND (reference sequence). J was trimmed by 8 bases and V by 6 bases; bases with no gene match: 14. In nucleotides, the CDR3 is TGTGCCAGTAGCATTCATACCCCGGACAGGGCTGGGGAGCTGTTTTTT. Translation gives CASSIHTPDRAGELFF. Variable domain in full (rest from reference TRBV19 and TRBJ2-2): DGGITQSPKYLFRKEGQNVTLSCEQNLNHDAMYWYRQDPGQGLRLIYYSQIVNDFQKGDIAEGYSVSREKKESFPLTVTSAQKNPTAFYLCASSIHTPDRAGELFFGEGSRLTVL.

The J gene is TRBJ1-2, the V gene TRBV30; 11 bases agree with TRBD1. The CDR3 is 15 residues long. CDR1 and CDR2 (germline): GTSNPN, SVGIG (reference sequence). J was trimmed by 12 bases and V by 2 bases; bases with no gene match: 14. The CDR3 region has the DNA TGTGCCTGGAGTTCCTTTTCGGGGACAGGGGGGACCGACACCTTC. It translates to CAWSSFSGTGGTDTF. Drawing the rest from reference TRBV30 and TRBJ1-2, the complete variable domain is SQTIHQWPATLVQPVGSPLSLECTVEGTSNPNLYWYRQAAGRGLQLLFYSVGIGQISSEVPQNLSASRPQDRQFILSSKKLLLSDSGFYLCAWSSFSGTGGTDTFGSGTRLTVV.

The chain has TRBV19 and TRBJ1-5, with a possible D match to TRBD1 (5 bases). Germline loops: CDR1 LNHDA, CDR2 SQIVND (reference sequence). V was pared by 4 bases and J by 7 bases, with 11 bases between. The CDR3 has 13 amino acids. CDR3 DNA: TGTGCCAGTAGTAGTGGCAGGGAACAGCCCCAGCATTTT. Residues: CASSSGREQPQHF.

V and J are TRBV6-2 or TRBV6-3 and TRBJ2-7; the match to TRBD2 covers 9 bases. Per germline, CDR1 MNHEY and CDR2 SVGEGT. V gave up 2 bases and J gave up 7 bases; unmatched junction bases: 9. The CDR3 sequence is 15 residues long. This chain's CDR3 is CASSYRVAGAGEQYF. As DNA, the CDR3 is TGTGCCAGCAGTTACCGGGTAGCGGGAGCGGGGGAGCAGTACTTC.